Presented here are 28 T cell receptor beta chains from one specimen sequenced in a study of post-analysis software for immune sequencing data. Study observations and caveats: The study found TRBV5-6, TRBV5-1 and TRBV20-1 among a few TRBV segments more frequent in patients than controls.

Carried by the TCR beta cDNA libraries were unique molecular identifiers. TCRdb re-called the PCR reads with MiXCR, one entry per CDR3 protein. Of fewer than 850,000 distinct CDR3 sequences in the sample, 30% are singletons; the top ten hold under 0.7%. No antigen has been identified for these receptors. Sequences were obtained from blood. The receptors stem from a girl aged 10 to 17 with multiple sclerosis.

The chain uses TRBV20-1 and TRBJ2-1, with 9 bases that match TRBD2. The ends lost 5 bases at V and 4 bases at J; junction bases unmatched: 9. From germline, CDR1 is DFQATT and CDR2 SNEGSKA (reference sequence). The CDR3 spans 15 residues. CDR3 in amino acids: CSALYSGGRYNEQFF. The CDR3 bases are TGCAGTGCTCTCTATAGCGGGGGCCGATACAATGAGCAGTTCTTC.

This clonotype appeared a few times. CDR3 protein: CASGLGTSNYEQYF. In nucleotides, the CDR3 is TGTGCCAGCGGACTTGGGACTTCCAATTACGAGCAGTACTTC. The rearrangement joins TRBV3-1 to TRBJ2-7, with a tentative D call TRBD2 (6 bases). The ends were cut back, 8 bases at V and 4 bases at J, with 18 bases in the middle. CDR1 and CDR2 (germline): LGHDT, YNNKEL (reference sequence). This CDR3 region has 14 residues.

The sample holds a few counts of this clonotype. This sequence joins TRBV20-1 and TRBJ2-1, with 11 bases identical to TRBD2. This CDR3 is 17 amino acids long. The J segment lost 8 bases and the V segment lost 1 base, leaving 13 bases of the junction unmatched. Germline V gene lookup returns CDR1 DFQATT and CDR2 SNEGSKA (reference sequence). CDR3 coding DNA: TGCAGTGCTAGAGCCCTTTTCACTAGCGGGAGTATCTATGAGCAGTTCTTC. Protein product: CSARALFTSGSIYEQFF.

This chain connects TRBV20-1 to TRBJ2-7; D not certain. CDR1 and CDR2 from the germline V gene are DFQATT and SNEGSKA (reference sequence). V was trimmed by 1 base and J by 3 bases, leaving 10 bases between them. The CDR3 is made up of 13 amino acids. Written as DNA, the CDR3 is TGCAGTGCTAGAGGCCGCAGAAGCTACGAGCAGTACTTC. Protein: CSARGRRSYEQYF.

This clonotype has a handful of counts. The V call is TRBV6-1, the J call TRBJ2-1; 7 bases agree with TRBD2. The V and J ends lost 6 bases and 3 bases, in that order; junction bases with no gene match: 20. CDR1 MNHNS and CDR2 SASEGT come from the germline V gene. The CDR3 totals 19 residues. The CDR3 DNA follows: TGTGCCAGCAGCCGGCAACCAACCGGACTAGGAAGGCTCTACAATGAGCAGTTCTTC. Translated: CASSRQPTGLGRLYNEQFF.

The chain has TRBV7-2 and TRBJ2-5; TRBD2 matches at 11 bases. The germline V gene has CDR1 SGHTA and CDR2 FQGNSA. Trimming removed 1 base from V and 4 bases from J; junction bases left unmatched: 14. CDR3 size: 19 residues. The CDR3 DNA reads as TGTGCCAGCAGCTTAGGTCTACTAGCGGGAGTAGACGCGGGAGAGACCCAGTACTTC. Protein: CASSLGLLAGVDAGETQYF.

The CDR3 nucleotides read TGTGCCAGCAGCAGGGTAACAGGGGCTAGAGAGCAGTTCTTC. Protein: CASSRVTGAREQFF. The genes are TRBV11-2 and TRBJ2-1; 7 nucleotides align to TRBD1. The CDR3 sequence is 14 residues long. The J segment lost 10 bases and the V segment lost 5 bases, leaving 11 bases of the junction unmatched. In germline, CDR1 is SGHAT, CDR2 FQNNGV.

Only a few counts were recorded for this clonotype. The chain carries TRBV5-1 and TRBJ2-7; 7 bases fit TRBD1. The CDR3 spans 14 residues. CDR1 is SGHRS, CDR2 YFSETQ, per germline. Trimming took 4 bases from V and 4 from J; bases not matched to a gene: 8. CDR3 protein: CASSASGTAYEQYF. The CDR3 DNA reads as TGCGCCAGCAGCGCCTCCGGGACAGCGTACGAGCAGTACTTC.

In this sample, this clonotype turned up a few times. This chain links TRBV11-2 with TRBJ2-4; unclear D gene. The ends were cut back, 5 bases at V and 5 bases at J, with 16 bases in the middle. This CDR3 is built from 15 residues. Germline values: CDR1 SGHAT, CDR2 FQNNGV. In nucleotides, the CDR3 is TGTGCCAGCAGCCTGACCCCCATGGACCAAAACATTCAGTACTTC. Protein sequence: CASSLTPMDQNIQYF. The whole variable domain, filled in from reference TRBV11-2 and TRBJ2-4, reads EAGVAQSPRYKIIEKRQSVAFWCNPISGHATLYWYQQILGQGPKLLIQFQNNGVVDDSQLPKDRFSAERLKGVDSTLKIQPAKLEDSAVYLCASSLTPMDQNIQYFGAGTRLSVL.

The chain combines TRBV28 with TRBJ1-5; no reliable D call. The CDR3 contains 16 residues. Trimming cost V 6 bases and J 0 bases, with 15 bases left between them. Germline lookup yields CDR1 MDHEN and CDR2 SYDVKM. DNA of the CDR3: TGTGCCAGCAGGTTGGGCCGCCATCTTAGCAATCAGCCCCAGCATTTT. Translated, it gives CASRLGRHLSNQPQHF.

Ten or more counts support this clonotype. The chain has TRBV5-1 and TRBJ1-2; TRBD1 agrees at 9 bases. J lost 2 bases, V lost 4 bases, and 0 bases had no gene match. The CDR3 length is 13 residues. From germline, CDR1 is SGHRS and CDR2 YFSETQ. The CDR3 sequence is CASSTGGNYGYTF. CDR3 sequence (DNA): TGCGCCAGCAGCACAGGGGGCAACTATGGCTACACCTTC.

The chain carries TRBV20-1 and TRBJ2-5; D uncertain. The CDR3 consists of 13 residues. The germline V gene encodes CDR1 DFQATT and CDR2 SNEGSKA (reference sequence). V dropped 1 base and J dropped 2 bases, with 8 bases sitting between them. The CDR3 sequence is CSARGQPQETQYF. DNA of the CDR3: TGCAGTGCTAGAGGACAACCTCAAGAGACCCAGTACTTC.

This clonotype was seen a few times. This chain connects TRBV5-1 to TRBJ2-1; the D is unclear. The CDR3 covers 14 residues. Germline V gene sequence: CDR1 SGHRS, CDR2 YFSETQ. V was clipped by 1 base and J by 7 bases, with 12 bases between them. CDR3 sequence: CASSLYGQSNEQFF. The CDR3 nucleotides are TGCGCCAGCAGCTTGTATGGGCAGTCTAATGAGCAGTTCTTC.

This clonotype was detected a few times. The CDR3 DNA is TGCAGTGCTGACAGCGGTATCACAGATACGCAGTATTTT. It specifies CSADSGITDTQYF. The chain links TRBV20-1 to TRBJ2-3; TRBD1 or TRBD2 may be the D gene (5 bases each). The V and J ends lost 5 bases and 2 bases respectively, with 11 bases between them. This CDR3 region has 13 residues. Germline loops: CDR1 DFQATT, CDR2 SNEGSKA (reference sequence).

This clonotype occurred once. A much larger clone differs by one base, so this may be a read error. CDR3 loop: CASSGPRTGVGETQYF. In DNA form, the CDR3 reads TGTGCCAGCAGCGGACCCCGGACAGGGGTCGGGGAGACCCAGTACTTC. The rearrangement uses TRBV9 and TRBJ2-7; 9 bases align to TRBD1. The assigned J gene may be wrong: the sequence end matches TRBJ2-5 better. The CDR3 has 16 residues. Germline assignment: CDR1 SGDLS and CDR2 YYNGEE.

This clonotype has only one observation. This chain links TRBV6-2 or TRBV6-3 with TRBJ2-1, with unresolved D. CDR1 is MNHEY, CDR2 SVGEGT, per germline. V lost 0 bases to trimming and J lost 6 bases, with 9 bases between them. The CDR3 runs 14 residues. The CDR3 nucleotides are TGTGCCAGCAGTTACTCGATACAAGGCAATGAGCAGTTCTTC. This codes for CASSYSIQGNEQFF.

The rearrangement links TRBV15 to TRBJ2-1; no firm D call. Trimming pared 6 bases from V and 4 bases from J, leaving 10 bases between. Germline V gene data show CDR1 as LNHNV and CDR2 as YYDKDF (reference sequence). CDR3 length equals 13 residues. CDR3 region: CATRTQNYNEQFF. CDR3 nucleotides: TGTGCCACCAGGACCCAGAATTACAATGAGCAGTTCTTC.

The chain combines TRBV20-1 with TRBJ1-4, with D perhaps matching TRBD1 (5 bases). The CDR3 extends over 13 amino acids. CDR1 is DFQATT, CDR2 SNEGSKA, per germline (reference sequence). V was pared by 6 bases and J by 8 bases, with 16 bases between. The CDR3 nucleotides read TGCAGTGCCCCCATCGGGGGGGAGGAAAAACTGTTTTTT. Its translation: CSAPIGGEEKLFF.

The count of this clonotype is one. CDR3 amino acids: CASSYSYVGQPQHF. The CDR3 region has the DNA TGTGCCAGCAGTTACTCGTACGTGGGTCAGCCCCAGCATTTT. V and J are TRBV6-5 and TRBJ1-5, with D uncertain. This CDR3 spans 14 amino acids. V gave up 0 bases and J gave up 6 bases, with 9 bases separating them. CDR1 and CDR2 from the germline V gene are MNHEY and SVGAGI.

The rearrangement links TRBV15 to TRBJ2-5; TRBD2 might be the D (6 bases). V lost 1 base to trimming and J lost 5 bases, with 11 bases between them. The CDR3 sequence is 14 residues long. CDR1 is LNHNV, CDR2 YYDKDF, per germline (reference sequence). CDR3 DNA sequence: TGTGCCACCAGCAGAGCGGGGGTGACCGAGACCCAGTACTTC. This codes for CATSRAGVTETQYF.

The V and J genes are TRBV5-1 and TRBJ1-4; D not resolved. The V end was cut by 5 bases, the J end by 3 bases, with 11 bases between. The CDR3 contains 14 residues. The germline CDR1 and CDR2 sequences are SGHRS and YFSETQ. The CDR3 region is CASRDRVANEKLFF. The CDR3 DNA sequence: TGCGCCAGCAGGGATAGGGTTGCTAATGAAAAACTGTTTTTT.

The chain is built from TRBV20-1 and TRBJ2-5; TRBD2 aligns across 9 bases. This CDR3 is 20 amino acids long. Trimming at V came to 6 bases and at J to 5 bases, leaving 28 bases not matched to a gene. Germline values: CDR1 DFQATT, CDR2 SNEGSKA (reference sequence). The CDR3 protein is CSATTGGAGGSGEPLETQYF. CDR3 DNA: TGCAGTGCCACCACCGGGGGAGCGGGGGGTTCCGGGGAACCTCTGGAGACCCAGTACTTC.

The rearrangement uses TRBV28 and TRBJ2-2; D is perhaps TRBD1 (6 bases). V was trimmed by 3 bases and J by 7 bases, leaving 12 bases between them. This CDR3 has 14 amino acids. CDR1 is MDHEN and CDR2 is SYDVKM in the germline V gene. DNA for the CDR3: TGTGCCAGCAGTTTTCAGGGGAAGTTCGGGGAGCTGTTTTTT. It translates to CASSFQGKFGELFF.

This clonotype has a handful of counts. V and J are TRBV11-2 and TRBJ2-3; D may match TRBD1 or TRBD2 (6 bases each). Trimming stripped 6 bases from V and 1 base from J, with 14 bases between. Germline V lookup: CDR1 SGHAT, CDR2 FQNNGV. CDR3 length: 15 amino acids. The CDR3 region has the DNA TGTGCCAGCAGATTGGGGGGCGGTCGCACAGATACGCAGTATTTT. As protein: CASRLGGGRTDTQYF. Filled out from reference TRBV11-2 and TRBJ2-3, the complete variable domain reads EAGVAQSPRYKIIEKRQSVAFWCNPISGHATLYWYQQILGQGPKLLIQFQNNGVVDDSQLPKDRFSAERLKGVDSTLKIQPAKLEDSAVYLCASRLGGGRTDTQYFGPGTRLTVL.

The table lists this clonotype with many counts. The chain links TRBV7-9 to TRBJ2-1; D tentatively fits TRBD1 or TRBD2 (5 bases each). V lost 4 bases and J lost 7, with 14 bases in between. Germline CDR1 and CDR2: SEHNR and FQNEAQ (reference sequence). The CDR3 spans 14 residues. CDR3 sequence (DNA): TGTGCCAGCAGCTACGGGACCCAGGTGAATGAGCAGTTCTTC. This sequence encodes CASSYGTQVNEQFF. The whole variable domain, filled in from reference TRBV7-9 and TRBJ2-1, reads DTGVSQNPRHKITKRGQNVTFRCDPISEHNRLYWYRQTLGQGPEFLTYFQNEAQLEKSRLLSDRFSAERPKGSFSTLEIQRTEQGDSAMYLCASSYGTQVNEQFFGPGTRLTVL.

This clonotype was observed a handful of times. DNA for the CDR3: TGTGCCAGCAGCAACAGGGGCGAGCAGTACTTC. Translated: CASSNRGEQYF. The gene calls are TRBV14 and TRBJ2-5; 7 nucleotides match TRBD1. The DNA end lines up better with TRBJ2-7; the J call may be wrong. There are 11 residues in the CDR3. The germline V gene encodes CDR1 SGHDN and CDR2 FVKESK.

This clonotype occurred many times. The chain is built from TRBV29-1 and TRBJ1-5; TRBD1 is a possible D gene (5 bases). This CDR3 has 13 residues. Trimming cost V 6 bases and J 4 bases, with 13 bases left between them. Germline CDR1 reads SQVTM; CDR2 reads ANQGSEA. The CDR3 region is CSVRDGGNQPQHF. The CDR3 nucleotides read TGCAGCGTGCGGGACGGAGGAAATCAGCCCCAGCATTTT.

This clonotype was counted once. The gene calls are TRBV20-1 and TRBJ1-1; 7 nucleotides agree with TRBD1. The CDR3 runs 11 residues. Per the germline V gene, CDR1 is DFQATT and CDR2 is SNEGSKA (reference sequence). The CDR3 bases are TGCAGCGGAGGGGGCTCCACTGAAGCTTTCTTT. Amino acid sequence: CSGGGSTEAFF.